This TCR beta chain was obtained from a study of T-cell reconstitution after alpha-beta-depleted transplantation in children. Preparation of the TCRbeta library used unique molecular identifiers. TCRdb fed the PCR reads into MiXCR, producing one record per CDR3 protein. This table has around 530,000 distinct CDR3 sequences, roughly 33% appearing once. CDR3 length: 12 residues. Germline V lookup: CDR1 SGHKS, CDR2 YYEKEE (reference sequence). Trimming stripped 2 bases from V and 8 bases from J, with 8 bases between. The gene calls are TRBV5-5 and TRBJ2-1; no definite D call. This material consisted of PBMCs from the stem cell graft donor, taken from the stem cell graft. The clonotype comes from a human donor who donated a stem cell graft to a child with aplastic anemia. The CDR3 DNA reads TGTGCCAGCAGCTTAATTGGGGATGAGCAGTTCTTC. Translation gives CASSLIGDEQFF.